This T cell receptor beta chain was observed in a study of T cell responses to AZD1222 COVID-19 vaccine. Whole-study findings and limits: Clonal diversity was possibly underestimated, and the donors were mostly white British, with more females. Recipients of AZD1222 seropositive at baseline numbered only 5 to 7.

This table comes from immunoSEQ multiplex PCR, and its TCRdb copy is limited to in-frame clones, with some not included. Of 65,000 to 80,000 clones in the sample, 83% were seen once. On this clone itself: The target antigen is unknown.

The CDR3 loop spans 16 amino acids. Germline loops: CDR1 ENHRY, CDR2 SYGVKD. V gave up 2 bases and J gave up 3 bases; unmatched junction bases: 6. Whether given at about 4 or about 12 weeks, second doses were pooled. The source was peripheral blood, collected 28 days after the second AZD1222 dose. The sequence derives from an adult who received the AZD1222 COVID-19 vaccine. The rearrangement uses TRBV10-3 and TRBJ1-3; 8 positions agree with TRBD1. The chain's CDR3 is CAISEGTGGFGNTIYF. CDR3 nucleotides: TGTGCCATCAGTGAGGGGACAGGAGGCTTTGGAAACACCATATATTTT.